This T cell receptor (beta chain) was sequenced for a study of shared clonotypes between healthy human individuals. General study findings and limits: Generation of non-shared clonotypes was less probable than generation of clonotypes shared by all four donors. Only blood samples were collected, and tissue repertoires likely differ.

Deep-level running was used for the assay. Under the authors' procedure: Without quality scores, immunoSEQ junctional reads could not be filtered like full-length reads. Clones were sequenced by immunoSEQ multiplex PCR, and TCRdb holds only the in-frame ones, with some missing. The V and J calls and clone size are taken from that table; D and trimming were inferred from the DNA. The sample consists of roughly 300,000 clones, about 73% of them appearing once. This clone was seen a single time. No antigen is known for it. V lost 4 bases and J lost 4, with 13 bases in between. The germline gives CDR1 SGHAT, CDR2 FQNNGV. The CDR3 runs to 14 residues.

Source material: memory CD4+ T cells sorted from blood. Subset indicated: CD45RA-negative fraction. The J gene is TRBJ1-2, the V gene TRBV11-2, with D unresolved. This TCR came from a man aged 25-45 years in good health. The CDR3 region has the DNA TGTGCCAGCAGCTCGTGGAGGATTGGCTATGGCTACACCTTC. It is translated as CASSSWRIGYGYTF.